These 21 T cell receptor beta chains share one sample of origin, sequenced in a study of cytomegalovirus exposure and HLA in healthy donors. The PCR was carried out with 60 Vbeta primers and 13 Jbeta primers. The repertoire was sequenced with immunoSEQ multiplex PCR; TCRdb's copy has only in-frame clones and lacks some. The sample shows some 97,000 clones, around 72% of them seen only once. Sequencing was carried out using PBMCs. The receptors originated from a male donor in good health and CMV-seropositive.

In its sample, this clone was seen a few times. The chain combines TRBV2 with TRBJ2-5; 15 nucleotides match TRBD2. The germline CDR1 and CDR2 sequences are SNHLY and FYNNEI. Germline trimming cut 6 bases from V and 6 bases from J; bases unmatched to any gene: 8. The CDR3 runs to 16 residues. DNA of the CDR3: TGTGCCAGCAGAGGGACTAGCGGGGGGCCCGAACAGACCCAGTACTTC. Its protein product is CASRGTSGGPEQTQYF.

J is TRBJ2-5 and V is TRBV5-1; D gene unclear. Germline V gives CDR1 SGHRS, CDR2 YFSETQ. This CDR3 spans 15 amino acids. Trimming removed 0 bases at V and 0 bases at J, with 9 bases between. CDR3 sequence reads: CASSLDSTNQETQYF. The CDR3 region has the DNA TGCGCCAGCAGCTTGGACAGCACAAACCAAGAGACCCAGTACTTC.

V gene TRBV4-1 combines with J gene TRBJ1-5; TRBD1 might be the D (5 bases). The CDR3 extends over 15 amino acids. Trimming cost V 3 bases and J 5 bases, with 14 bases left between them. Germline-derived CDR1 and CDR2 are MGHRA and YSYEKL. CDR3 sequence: CASSHLSGEDQPQHF. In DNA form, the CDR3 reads TGCGCCAGCAGCCACCTTTCGGGGGAGGATCAGCCCCAGCATTTT.

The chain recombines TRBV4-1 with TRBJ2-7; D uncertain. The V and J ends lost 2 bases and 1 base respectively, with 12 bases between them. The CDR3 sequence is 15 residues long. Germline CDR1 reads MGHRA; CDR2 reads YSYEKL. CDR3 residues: CASSQILRFSYEQYF. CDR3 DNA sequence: TGCGCCAGCAGCCAAATCCTCAGGTTTTCCTACGAGCAGTACTTC.

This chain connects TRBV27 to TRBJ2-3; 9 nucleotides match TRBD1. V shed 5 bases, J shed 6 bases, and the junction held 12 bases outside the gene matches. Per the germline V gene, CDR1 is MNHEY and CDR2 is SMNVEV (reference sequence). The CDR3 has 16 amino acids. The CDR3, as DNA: TGTGCCAGCAGTGAAGGGGGGACAGGGCTCGTTGATACGCAGTATTTT. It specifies CASSEGGTGLVDTQYF.

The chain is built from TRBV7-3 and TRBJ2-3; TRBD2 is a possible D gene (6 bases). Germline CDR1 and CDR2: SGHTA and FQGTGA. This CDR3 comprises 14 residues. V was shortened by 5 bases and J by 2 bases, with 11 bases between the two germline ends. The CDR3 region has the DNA TGTGCCAGCAGCCCCCCGGGGGTCACAGATACGCAGTATTTT. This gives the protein CASSPPGVTDTQYF.

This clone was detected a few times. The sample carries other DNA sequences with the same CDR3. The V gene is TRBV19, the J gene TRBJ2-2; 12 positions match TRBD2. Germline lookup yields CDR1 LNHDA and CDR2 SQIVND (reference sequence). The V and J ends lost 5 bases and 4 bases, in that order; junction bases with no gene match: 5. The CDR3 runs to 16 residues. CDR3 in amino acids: CASSPTSGGFTGELFF. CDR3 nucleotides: TGTGCCAGTAGTCCTACTAGCGGGGGGTTCACCGGGGAGCTGTTTTTT.

The CDR3 sequence is CASSPGTGLFGYTF. CDR3 nucleotide sequence: TGTGCCAGCAGCCCCGGGACAGGCCTTTTCGGCTACACCTTC. The V gene is TRBV11-2, the J gene TRBJ1-2; TRBD1 agrees at 8 bases. The CDR3 extends over 14 amino acids. With 5 bases clipped from V and 8 bases from J, the junction kept 10 bases outside the gene matches. Looked up from germline, CDR1 is SGHAT and CDR2 is FQNNGV.

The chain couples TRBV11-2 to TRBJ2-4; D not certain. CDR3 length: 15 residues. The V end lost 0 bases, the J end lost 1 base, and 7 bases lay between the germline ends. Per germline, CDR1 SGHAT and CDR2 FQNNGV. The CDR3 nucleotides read TGTGCCAGCAGCTTAGACAGGATGGCCAAAAACATTCAGTACTTC. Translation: CASSLDRMAKNIQYF.

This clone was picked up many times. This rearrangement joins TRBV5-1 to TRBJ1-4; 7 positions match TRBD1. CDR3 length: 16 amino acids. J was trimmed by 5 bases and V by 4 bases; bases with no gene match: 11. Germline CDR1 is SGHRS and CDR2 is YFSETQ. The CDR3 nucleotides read TGCGCCAGCAGCAACTTTCCGGGACAGAAGAATGAAAAACTGTTTTTT. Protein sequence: CASSNFPGQKNEKLFF.

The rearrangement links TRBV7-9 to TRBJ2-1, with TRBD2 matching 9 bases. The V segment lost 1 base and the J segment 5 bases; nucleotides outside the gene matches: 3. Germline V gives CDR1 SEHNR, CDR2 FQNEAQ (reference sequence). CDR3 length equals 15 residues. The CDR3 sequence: CASSLGGGAHNEQFF. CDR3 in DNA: TGTGCCAGCAGCTTAGGCGGGGGGGCCCACAATGAGCAGTTCTTC.

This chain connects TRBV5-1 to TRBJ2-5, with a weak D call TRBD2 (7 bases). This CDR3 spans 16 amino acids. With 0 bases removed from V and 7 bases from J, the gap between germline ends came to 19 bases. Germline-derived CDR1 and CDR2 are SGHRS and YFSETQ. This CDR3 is CASSLARGAPGGTQYF. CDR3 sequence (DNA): TGCGCCAGCAGCTTGGCCCGGGGGGCTCCTGGTGGGACCCAGTACTTC. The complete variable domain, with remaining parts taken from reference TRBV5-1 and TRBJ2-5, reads KAGVTQTPRYLIKTRGQQVTLSCSPISGHRSVSWYQQTPGQGLQFLFEYFSETQRNKGNFPGRFSGRQFSNSRSEMNVSTLELGDSALYLCASSLARGAPGGTQYFGPGTRLLVL.

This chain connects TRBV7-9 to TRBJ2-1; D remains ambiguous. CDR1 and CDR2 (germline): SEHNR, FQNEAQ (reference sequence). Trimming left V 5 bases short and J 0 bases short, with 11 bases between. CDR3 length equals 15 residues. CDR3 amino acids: CASSPIISSYNEQFF. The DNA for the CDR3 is TGTGCCAGCAGCCCAATAATCAGCTCCTACAATGAGCAGTTCTTC.

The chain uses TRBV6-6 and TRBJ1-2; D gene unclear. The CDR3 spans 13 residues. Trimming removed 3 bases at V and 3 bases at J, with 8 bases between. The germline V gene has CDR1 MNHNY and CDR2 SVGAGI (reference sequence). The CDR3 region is CASSYRSHYGYTF. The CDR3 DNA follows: TGTGCCAGCAGTTATAGGAGCCACTATGGCTACACCTTC.

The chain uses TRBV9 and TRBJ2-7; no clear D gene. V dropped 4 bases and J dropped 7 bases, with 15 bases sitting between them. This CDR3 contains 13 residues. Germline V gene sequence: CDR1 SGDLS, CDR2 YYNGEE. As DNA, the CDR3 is TGTGCCAGCAGCAAAGAGCCGATCGGGGAGCAGTACTTC. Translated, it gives CASSKEPIGEQYF.

The DNA of the CDR3 is TGTGCCAGCAGCTTAGCTGCGTTGGACTATGGCTACACCTTC. It is translated as CASSLAALDYGYTF. The V and J genes are TRBV11-2 and TRBJ1-2; D remains ambiguous. Germline V lookup: CDR1 SGHAT, CDR2 FQNNGV. The V and J ends lost 1 base and 3 bases respectively, with 9 bases between them. The CDR3 sequence is 14 residues long.

CDR3: CASSSTVNTEAFF. The DNA of the CDR3 is TGTGCCAGCAGTTCCACGGTGAACACTGAAGCTTTCTTT. The rearrangement links TRBV6-5 to TRBJ1-1, with D unresolved. The CDR3 loop spans 13 amino acids. The ends were cut back, 4 bases at V and 0 bases at J, with 6 bases in the middle. CDR1 and CDR2 from the germline V gene are MNHEY and SVGAGI.

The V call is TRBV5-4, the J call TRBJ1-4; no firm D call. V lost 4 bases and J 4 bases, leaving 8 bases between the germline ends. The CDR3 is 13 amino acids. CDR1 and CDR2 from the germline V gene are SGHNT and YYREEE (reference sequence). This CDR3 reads CASSLGVNEKLFF. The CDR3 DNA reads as TGTGCCAGCAGCCTGGGAGTTAATGAAAAACTGTTTTTT.

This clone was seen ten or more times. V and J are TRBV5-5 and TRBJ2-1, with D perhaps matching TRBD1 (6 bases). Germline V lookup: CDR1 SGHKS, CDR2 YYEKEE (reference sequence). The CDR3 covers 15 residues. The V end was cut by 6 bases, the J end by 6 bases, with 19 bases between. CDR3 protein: CASNSEWSGANEQFF. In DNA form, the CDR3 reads TGTGCCAGCAACTCCGAGTGGTCAGGGGCCAATGAGCAGTTCTTC.

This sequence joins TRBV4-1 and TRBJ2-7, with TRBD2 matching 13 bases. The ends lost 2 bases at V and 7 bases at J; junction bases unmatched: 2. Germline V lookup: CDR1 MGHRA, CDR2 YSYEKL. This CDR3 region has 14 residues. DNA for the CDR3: TGCGCCAGCAGCCAACTACTAGCGGGGGGGGAGCAGTACTTC. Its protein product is CASSQLLAGGEQYF.

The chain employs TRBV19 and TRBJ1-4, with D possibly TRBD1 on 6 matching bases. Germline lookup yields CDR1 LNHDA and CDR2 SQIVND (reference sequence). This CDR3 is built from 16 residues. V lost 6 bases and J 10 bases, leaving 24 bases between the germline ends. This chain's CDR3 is CASSPYTGTALGKLFF. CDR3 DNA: TGTGCCAGTAGCCCCTATACAGGGACGGCACTGGGAAAACTGTTTTTT. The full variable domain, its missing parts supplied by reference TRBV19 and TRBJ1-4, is DGGITQSPKYLFRKEGQNVTLSCEQNLNHDAMYWYRQDPGQGLRLIYYSQIVNDFQKGDIAEGYSVSREKKESFPLTVTSAQKNPTAFYLCASSPYTGTALGKLFFGSGTQLSVL.